The 9 T cell receptor beta chains below all came from one sample that was sequenced in a study of T cells in narcolepsy. Profiled with immunoSEQ multiplex PCR; TCRdb holds only in-frame clones, not every one. The sample shows approximately 30,000 clones, 80% to 90% of them seen only once. Sequences were obtained from CD45RA- memory CD4+ T cells from PBMCs. The receptors come from a human donor with narcolepsy.

The chain joins TRBV2 to TRBJ2-4, with D unclear. CDR1 SNHLY and CDR2 FYNNEI come from the germline V gene. V lost 5 bases to trimming and J lost 0 bases, with 14 bases between them. This CDR3 has 16 residues. Here the CDR3 DNA reads TGTGCCAGCAGTTCGTCACTGGGTCTAGCCAAAAACATTCAGTACTTC. Translating gives CASSSSLGLAKNIQYF.

The V call is TRBV28, the J call TRBJ1-1; a possible D gene is TRBD1 (5 bases). This CDR3 has 13 residues. CDR1 is MDHEN and CDR2 is SYDVKM in the germline V gene. The V gene lost 6 bases and the J gene lost 4 bases, with 12 bases spanning the gap. This chain's CDR3 is CASSPGDGTEAFF. The CDR3 DNA follows: TGTGCCAGCAGCCCGGGGGACGGCACTGAAGCTTTCTTT.

The genes are TRBV5-4 and TRBJ2-2; 11 positions match TRBD2. The CDR3 has 17 residues. Germline V lookup: CDR1 SGHNT, CDR2 YYREEE (reference sequence). Trimming cost V 0 bases and J 9 bases; bases outside gene matches: 10. The CDR3 DNA reads as TGTGCCAGCAGCTTGGTGCTAGCGGGGGGAGTTTTCAGGGAGCTGTTTTTT. It yields the protein CASSLVLAGGVFRELFF.

This clone was seen a single time. This chain joins TRBV7-2 and TRBJ2-1, with TRBD1 matching 7 bases. Trimming cost V 8 bases and J 5 bases; bases outside gene matches: 9. Germline CDR1 SGHTA, CDR2 FQGNSA. The length of the CDR3 is 14 residues. CDR3 sequence: CASSPGTANNEQFF. In DNA, the CDR3 is TGTGCCAGCTCTCCGGGGACAGCAAACAATGAGCAGTTCTTC.

This clone is medium-sized. The chain uses TRBV30 and TRBJ1-5, with a possible D match to TRBD1 (5 bases). CDR3 length: 14 amino acids. Trimming cost V 1 base and J 6 bases, with 13 bases left between them. The germline gives CDR1 GTSNPN, CDR2 SVGIG (reference sequence). CDR3 nucleotide sequence: TGTGCCTGGAGTGGGGGGACGGTGGGTCAGCCCCAGCATTTT. Translating it yields CAWSGGTVGQPQHF.

The chain couples TRBV29-1 to TRBJ2-1; D uncertain. This CDR3 comprises 12 residues. The germline V gene encodes CDR1 SQVTM and CDR2 ANQGSEA. The ends were cut back, 6 bases at V and 5 bases at J, with 11 bases in the middle. The CDR3 sequence is CSVGMTDNEQFF. The CDR3 coding sequence is TGCAGCGTGGGAATGACGGACAATGAGCAGTTCTTC.

The chain recombines TRBV5-1 with TRBJ2-7, with a possible D match to TRBD2 (6 bases). This CDR3 has 15 amino acids. V lost 3 bases and J lost 4, with 17 bases in between. From germline, CDR1 is SGHRS and CDR2 YFSETQ. In DNA form, the CDR3 reads TGCGCCAGCAGCTCGCCGGGACTCGGCACTTACGAGCAGTACTTC. Its translation is CASSSPGLGTYEQYF. The full variable domain, rest sourced from reference TRBV5-1 and TRBJ2-7, is KAGVTQTPRYLIKTRGQQVTLSCSPISGHRSVSWYQQTPGQGLQFLFEYFSETQRNKGNFPGRFSGRQFSNSRSEMNVSTLELGDSALYLCASSSPGLGTYEQYFGPGTRLTVT.

V usage is TRBV11-1 and J usage is TRBJ2-1; 7 positions agree with TRBD2. Per germline, CDR1 SGHAT and CDR2 FQDESV (reference sequence). The CDR3 is 16 residues long. V trimming: 4 bases; J trimming: 3 bases; junction bases outside the gene matches: 9. As DNA, the CDR3 is TGTGCCAGCAGCTCAAGAGCGGGGCAAAGCTACAATGAGCAGTTCTTC. This gives the protein CASSSRAGQSYNEQFF.

V usage is TRBV7-6 and J usage is TRBJ2-3, with 8 bases lining up with TRBD1. The CDR3 runs 15 residues. CDR1 SGHVS and CDR2 FNYEAQ come from the germline V gene. The V gene end was trimmed by 5 bases and the J gene end by 1 base; junction bases not matched to a gene: 5. CDR3 sequence (DNA): TGTGCCAGCAGCCAACAGGGGGAGGGCACAGATACGCAGTATTTT. Translation gives CASSQQGEGTDTQYF.